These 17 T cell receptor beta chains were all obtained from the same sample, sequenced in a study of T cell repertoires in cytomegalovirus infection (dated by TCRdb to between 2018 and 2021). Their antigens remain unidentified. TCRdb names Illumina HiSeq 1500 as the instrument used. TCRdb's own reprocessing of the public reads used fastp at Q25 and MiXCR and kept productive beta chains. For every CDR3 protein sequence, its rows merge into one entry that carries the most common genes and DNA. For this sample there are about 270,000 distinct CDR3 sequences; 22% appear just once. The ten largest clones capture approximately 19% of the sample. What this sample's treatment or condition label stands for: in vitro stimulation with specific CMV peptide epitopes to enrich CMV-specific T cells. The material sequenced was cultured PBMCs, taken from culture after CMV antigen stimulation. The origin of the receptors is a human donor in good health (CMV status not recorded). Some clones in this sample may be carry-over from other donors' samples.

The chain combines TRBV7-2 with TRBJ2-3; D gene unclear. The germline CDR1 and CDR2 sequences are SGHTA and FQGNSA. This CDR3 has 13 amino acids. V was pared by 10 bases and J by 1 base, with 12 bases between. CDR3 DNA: TGTGCCAACGCCCGGTGGGGCACAGATACGCAGTATTTT. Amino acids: CANARWGTDTQYF. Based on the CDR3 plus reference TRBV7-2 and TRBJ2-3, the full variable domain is GAGVSQSPSNKVTEKGKDVELRCDPISGHTALYWYRQSLGQGLEFLIYFQGNSAPDKSGLPSDRFSAERTGGSVSTLTIQRTQQEDSAVYLCANARWGTDTQYFGPGTRLTVL.

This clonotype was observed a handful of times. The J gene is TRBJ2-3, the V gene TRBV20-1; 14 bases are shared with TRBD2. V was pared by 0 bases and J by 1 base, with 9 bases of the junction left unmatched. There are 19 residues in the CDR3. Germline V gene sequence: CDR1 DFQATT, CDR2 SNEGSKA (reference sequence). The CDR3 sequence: CSAREILPGLAGGTDTQYF. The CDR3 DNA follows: TGCAGTGCTAGAGAAATCCTACCGGGACTAGCGGGAGGCACAGATACGCAGTATTTT.

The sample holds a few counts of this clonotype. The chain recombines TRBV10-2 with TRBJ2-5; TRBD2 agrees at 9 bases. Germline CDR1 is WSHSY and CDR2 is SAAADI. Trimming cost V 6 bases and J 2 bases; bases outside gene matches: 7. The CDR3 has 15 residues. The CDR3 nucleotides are TGCGCCAGCAGAAAGGAGACTAGCGGACAAGAGACCCAGTACTTC. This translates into CASRKETSGQETQYF.

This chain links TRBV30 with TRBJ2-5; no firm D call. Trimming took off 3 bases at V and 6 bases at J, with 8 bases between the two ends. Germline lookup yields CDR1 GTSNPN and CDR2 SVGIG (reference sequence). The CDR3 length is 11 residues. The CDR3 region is CAWRVEQTQYF. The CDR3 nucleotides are TGTGCCTGGAGAGTTGAACAGACCCAGTACTTC.

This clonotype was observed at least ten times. The CDR3 DNA is TGTGCCAGCAGCTTAAGGGAAAGCCCAACCTACGAGCAGTACGTC. Translated: CASSLRESPTYEQYV. The chain is built from TRBV7-8 and TRBJ2-7, with no clear D. Germline CDR1 reads SGHVS; CDR2 reads FQNEAQ. The length of the CDR3 is 15 residues. Trimming left V 2 bases short and J 2 bases short, with 13 bases between.

The CDR3 protein is CASSSQDTQYF. CDR3 nucleotide sequence: TGTGCCAGCAGTTCTCAAGATACGCAGTATTTT. The rearrangement uses TRBV6-2 or TRBV6-3 and TRBJ2-3; D gene ambiguous. The CDR3 consists of 11 residues. V lost 4 bases, J lost 5 bases, and 4 bases lay in between. CDR1 is MNHEY and CDR2 is SVGEGT in the germline V gene.

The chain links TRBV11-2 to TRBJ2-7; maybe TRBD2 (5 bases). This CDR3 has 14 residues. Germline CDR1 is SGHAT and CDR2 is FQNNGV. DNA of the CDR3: TGTGCCAGCAGCTTGTACACGGGCGACTACGGGCAGTACGTC. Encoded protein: CASSLYTGDYGQYV.

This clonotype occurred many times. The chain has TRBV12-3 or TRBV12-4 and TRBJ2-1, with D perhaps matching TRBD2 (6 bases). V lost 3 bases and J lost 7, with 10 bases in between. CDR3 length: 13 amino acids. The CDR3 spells CASSFGGTNEQFF. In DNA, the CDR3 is TGTGCCAGCAGTTTCGGCGGGACGAATGAGCAGTTCTTC.

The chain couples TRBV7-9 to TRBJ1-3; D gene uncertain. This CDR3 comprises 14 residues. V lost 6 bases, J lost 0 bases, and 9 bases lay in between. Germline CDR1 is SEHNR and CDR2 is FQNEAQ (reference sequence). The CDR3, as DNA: TGTGCCAGCAGGTCACAAGACTCTGGAAACACCATATATTTT. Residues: CASRSQDSGNTIYF.

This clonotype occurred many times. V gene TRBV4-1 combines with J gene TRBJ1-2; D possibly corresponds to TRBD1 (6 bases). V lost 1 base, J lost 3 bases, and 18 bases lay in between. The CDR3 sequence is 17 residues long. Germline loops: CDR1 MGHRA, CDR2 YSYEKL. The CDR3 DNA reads TGCGCCAGCAGCCAAGTTGGGTCCAGGGGAGGGGACTATGGCTACACCTTC. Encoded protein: CASSQVGSRGGDYGYTF.

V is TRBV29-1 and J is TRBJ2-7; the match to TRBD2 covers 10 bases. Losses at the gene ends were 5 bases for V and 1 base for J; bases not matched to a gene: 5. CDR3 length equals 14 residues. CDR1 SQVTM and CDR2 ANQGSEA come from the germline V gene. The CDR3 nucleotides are TGCAGCGTTCCTCGGACTAGCGGTTCCTACGAGCAGTACTTC. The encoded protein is CSVPRTSGSYEQYF.

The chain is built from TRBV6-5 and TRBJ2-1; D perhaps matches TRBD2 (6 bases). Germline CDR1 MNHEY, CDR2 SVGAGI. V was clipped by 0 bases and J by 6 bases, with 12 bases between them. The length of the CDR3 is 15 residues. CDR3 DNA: TGTGCCAGCAGTTACTCGTACGGGGGTGGCAATGAGCAGTTCTTC. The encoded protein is CASSYSYGGGNEQFF.

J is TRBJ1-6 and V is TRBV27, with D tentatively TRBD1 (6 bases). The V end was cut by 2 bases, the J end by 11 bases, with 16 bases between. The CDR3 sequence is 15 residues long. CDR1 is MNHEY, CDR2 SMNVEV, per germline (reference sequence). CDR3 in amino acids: CASSLGGLIQAPLHF. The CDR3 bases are TGTGCCAGCAGTTTAGGGGGCCTAATTCAAGCACCCCTCCACTTT.

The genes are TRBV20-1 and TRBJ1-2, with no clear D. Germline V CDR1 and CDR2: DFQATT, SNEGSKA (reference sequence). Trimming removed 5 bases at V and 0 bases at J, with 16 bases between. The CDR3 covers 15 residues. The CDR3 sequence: CSALQPVGANYGYTF. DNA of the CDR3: TGCAGTGCTTTACAACCGGTCGGGGCTAACTATGGCTACACCTTC.

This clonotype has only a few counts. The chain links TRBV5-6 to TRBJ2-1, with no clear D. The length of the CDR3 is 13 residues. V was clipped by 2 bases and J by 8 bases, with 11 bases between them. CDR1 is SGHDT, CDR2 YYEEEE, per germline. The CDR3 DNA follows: TGTGCCAGCAGCTTACAGTTATCGGATGAGCAGTTCTTC. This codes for CASSLQLSDEQFF.

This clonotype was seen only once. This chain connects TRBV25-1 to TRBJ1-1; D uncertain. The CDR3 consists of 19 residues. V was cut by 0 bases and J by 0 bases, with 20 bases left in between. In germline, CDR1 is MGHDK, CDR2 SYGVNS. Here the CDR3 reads CASSEYVARDGSMNTEAFF. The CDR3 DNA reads TGTGCCAGCAGTGAATATGTGGCGCGAGACGGCTCCATGAACACTGAAGCTTTCTTT.

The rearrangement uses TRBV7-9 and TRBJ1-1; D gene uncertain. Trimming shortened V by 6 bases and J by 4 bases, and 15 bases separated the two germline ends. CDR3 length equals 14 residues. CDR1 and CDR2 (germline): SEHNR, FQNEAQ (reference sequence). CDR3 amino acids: CASSGDLLFTEAFF. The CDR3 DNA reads TGTGCCAGCAGTGGGGATCTCTTGTTCACTGAAGCTTTCTTT.